The 2 T cell receptor beta chains below were found in one sample sequenced in a study of OX40 agonist ivuxolimab in advanced cancers. TCRdb keeps only in-frame clones here, not all; method: immunoSEQ multiplex PCR. The sample yields about 59,000 clones, approximately 83% seen once. The sequencing here drew on CD4+ or CD8+ T cells sorted from blood, taken in a trial of the OX40 agonist ivuxolimab. These receptors were taken from an adult with an advanced solid tumor such as melanoma, head and neck, liver or kidney cancer.

This chain joins TRBV11-3 and TRBJ2-3; 8 bases align to TRBD1. Germline loops: CDR1 SGHNT, CDR2 YENEEA. The CDR3 has 14 residues. With V trimmed by 5 bases and J by 2 bases, 3 bases remained unmatched. In DNA, the CDR3 is TGTGCCAGCAGCCGGGGACAGGTCACAGATACGCAGTATTTT. Its protein is CASSRGQVTDTQYF.

The J gene is TRBJ1-1, the V gene TRBV6-1, with 8 bases lining up with TRBD1. The CDR3 sequence is 15 residues long. Germline V lookup: CDR1 MNHNS, CDR2 SASEGT. V dropped 4 bases and J dropped 2; count of bases not matched to a gene: 6. The CDR3 sequence: CASSARTGLNTEAFF. The CDR3 coding sequence is TGTGCCAGCAGTGCCCGGACAGGGCTTAACACTGAAGCTTTCTTT.